This T cell receptor beta chain was found in a study of T-cell reconstitution after alpha-beta-depleted transplantation in children. Deletions cut 5 bases from V and 4 bases from J, with 12 bases between. There are 14 residues in the CDR3. TCRbeta library construction was performed incorporating unique molecular identifiers. In TCRdb, the PCR reads were re-called with MiXCR into one record per CDR3 protein. The data hold 45,000 to 50,000 distinct CDR3 sequences, with 52% observed a single time. This clonotype originated in a boy in the first two years of life with SCID, due to receive a stem cell transplant. The source was peripheral blood, collected before TCRalphabeta/CD19-depleted stem cell transplant. V is TRBV12-3 or TRBV12-4 and J is TRBJ1-5, with D maybe TRBD1 (5 bases). CDR3 coding DNA: TGTGCCAGCAGTCCACCACAGGCAAATCAGCCCCAGCATTTT. It is translated as CASSPPQANQPQHF.